This record looks at one T cell receptor beta chain sequence and its context. The authors' processing: Reference gene primer amplification yielded estimated nucleated cell counts. Clones were read by immunoSEQ multiplex PCR, and TCRdb kept only the in-frame ones, dropping some. V and J calls and clone size come straight from that table; D and trimming were deduced from the DNA. The sample holds about 100,000 clones, approximately 86% seen once. This sample was included in a study of blood T cell repertoires in COVID-19. Participants were placed into cohorts based on the clinical history they reported. Among Cohort 3 donors, those recovered had two negative PCRs, clearance, or symptom resolution. Germline CDR1 is SGHRS and CDR2 is YFSETQ. V shed 7 bases, J shed 3 bases, and the junction held 12 bases outside the gene matches. The CDR3 is made up of 16 amino acids.

The sequenced material came from PBMCs or T cells enriched from blood (not recorded which). The TCR originated in a woman aged 50 to 60 who had recovered from COVID-19. The rearrangement joins TRBV5-1 to TRBJ2-1, with 8 nucleotides matching TRBD2. CDR3 region: CASGPLTGGSYNEQFF. CDR3 nucleotide sequence: TGCGCCAGCGGCCCCCTGACGGGAGGGAGCTACAATGAGCAGTTCTTC.